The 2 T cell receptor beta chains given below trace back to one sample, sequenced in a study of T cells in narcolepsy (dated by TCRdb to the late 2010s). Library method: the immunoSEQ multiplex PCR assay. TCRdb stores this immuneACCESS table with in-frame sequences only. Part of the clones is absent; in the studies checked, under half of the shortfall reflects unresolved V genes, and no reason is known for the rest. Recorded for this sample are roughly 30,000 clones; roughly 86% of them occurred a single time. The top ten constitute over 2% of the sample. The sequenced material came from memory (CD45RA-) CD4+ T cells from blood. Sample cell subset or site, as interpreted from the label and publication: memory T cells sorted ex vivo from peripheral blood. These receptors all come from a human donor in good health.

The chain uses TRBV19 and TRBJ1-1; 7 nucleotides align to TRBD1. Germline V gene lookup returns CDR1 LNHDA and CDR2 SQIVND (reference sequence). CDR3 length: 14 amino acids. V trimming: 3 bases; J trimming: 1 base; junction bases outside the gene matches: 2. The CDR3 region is CASSIRTGNTEAFF. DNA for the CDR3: TGTGCCAGTAGTATTAGGACAGGGAACACTGAAGCTTTCTTT.

The DNA of the CDR3 is TGTGCCAGCAGTGAAGTTCCCCAGGACCATCAGCCCCAGCATTTT. Translation: CASSEVPQDHQPQHF. This chain uses TRBV6-1 with TRBJ1-5, with D uncertain. CDR1 is MNHNS and CDR2 is SASEGT in the germline V gene. Trimming took 1 base from V and 5 from J, leaving 12 bases between them. The CDR3 consists of 15 residues.